Listed below are T cell receptor beta chains from one sample, sequenced in a study of tumor-infiltrating lymphocytes in primary liver carcinoma. One entry per CDR3 protein results from TCRdb running MiXCR on the multiplex PCR reads. The data hold 90,000 to 150,000 distinct CDR3 sequences, with around 62% observed a single time. The sample consisted of liver tumor tissue from sampling region 1. These receptors originate from a woman between 55 and 75 years old with primary liver carcinoma and hepatitis B virus infection. Each CDR3 is given with its conserved first and last residue. The size entry is marked missing in some rows and otherwise reads once, few, many or a size class.

CDR3 protein: CASSQEWGPWANEQFF; clone size: many; V gene: TRBV4-1; J gene: TRBJ2-1
CDR3 protein: CASSSTGRSSPLHF; clone size: medium-sized; V gene: TRBV11-2; J gene: TRBJ1-6
CDR3 protein: CASSGTSGSFTDAQYF; clone size: -; V gene: TRBV11-3; J gene: TRBJ2-3
CDR3 protein: CASSQQVSANTIYF; clone size: -; V gene: TRBV4-1; J gene: TRBJ1-3
CDR3 protein: CASSLRGSGGELFF; clone size: few; V gene: TRBV7-9; J gene: TRBJ2-2
CDR3 protein: CASRASGPGTDTQYF; clone size: many; V gene: TRBV6-5; J gene: TRBJ2-3
CDR3 protein: CASSLGQLLGYEQYF; clone size: -; V gene: TRBV5-8; J gene: TRBJ2-7
CDR3 protein: CASSKTAIGVNTEAFF; clone size: -; V gene: TRBV5-1; J gene: TRBJ1-1
CDR3 protein: CVSSLHPGPQSTIYF; clone size: -; V gene: TRBV11-2; J gene: TRBJ1-3
CDR3 protein: CASSLGGSTDEQFF; clone size: -; V gene: TRBV11-3; J gene: TRBJ2-1
CDR3 protein: CVSGRPRDRSYEQYF; clone size: once; V gene: TRBV28; J gene: TRBJ2-7
CDR3 protein: CASSSTGPGNSPLHF; clone size: many; V gene: TRBV13; J gene: TRBJ1-6
CDR3 protein: CASSSRGTSGYKEQFF; clone size: -; V gene: TRBV6-6; J gene: TRBJ2-1
CDR3 protein: CASNTTGTGGPDTQYF; clone size: -; V gene: TRBV11-1; J gene: TRBJ2-3
CDR3 protein: CASRFTQGEQFF; clone size: -; V gene: TRBV7-8; J gene: TRBJ2-1
CDR3 protein: CASSRREGRGAQYF; clone size: medium-sized; V gene: TRBV12-3/TRBV12-4; J gene: TRBJ2-5
CDR3 protein: CTSNSLKGGGETQYF; clone size: -; V gene: TRBV11-3; J gene: TRBJ2-5
CDR3 protein: CASRSWREGQNVYF; clone size: many; V gene: TRBV12-3/TRBV12-4; J gene: TRBJ2-7
CDR3 protein: CVSRPSPAAWTVVF; clone size: -; V gene: TRBV28; J gene: TRBJ1-2
CDR3 protein: CASSVGGWSGRNSYEQYF; clone size: -; V gene: TRBV9; J gene: TRBJ2-7
CDR3 protein: CASSGLAGEGDTQYF; clone size: -; V gene: TRBV6-4; J gene: TRBJ2-3
CDR3 protein: CSAQRGDRTRSGNTIYF; clone size: -; V gene: TRBV29-1; J gene: TRBJ1-3
CDR3 protein: CASSHSIGQYF; clone size: many; V gene: TRBV6-6; J gene: TRBJ2-3
CDR3 protein: CASRPSHLNQPQHF; clone size: few; V gene: TRBV28; J gene: TRBJ1-5
CDR3 protein: CASSLGFLADYNEQFF; clone size: medium-sized; V gene: TRBV11-2; J gene: TRBJ2-1
CDR3 protein: CTSSLALSGGRAVDERFF; clone size: -; V gene: TRBV1; J gene: TRBJ2-1
CDR3 protein: CTISESILGCSYEQYF; clone size: -; V gene: TRBV10-3; J gene: TRBJ2-7
CDR3 protein: CASSLTGSTDTQYF; clone size: many; V gene: TRBV5-5; J gene: TRBJ2-3
CDR3 protein: CSARDLAVRQYF; clone size: many; V gene: TRBV20-1; J gene: TRBJ2-3
CDR3 protein: CASSLPLAGGPREQFF; clone size: -; V gene: TRBV11-2; J gene: TRBJ2-1
CDR3 protein: CTSSPPSGSRNEQFF; clone size: -; V gene: TRBV18; J gene: TRBJ2-1
CDR3 protein: CASSPSGRDVGYGYTF; clone size: once; V gene: TRBV2; J gene: TRBJ1-2
CDR3 protein: CSVGGIGGTWELFF; clone size: -; V gene: TRBV29-1; J gene: TRBJ2-2
CDR3 protein: CASSFGTASATGELFF; clone size: many; V gene: TRBV11-2; J gene: TRBJ2-2
CDR3 protein: CVSSLRQGDERLFF; clone size: -; V gene: TRBV12-3/TRBV12-4; J gene: TRBJ1-4
CDR3 protein: CAWTQAGALWLGTF; clone size: few; V gene: TRBV30; J gene: TRBJ1-2
CDR3 protein: CASSLRASASGDTQYF; clone size: -; V gene: TRBV7-3; J gene: TRBJ2-3
CDR3 protein: CASIQWADTQYF; clone size: -; V gene: TRBV11-3; J gene: TRBJ2-3
CDR3 protein: CASSFVNYTDVQYF; clone size: once; V gene: TRBV28; J gene: TRBJ2-3
CDR3 protein: CASSPVVGASGANVLTF; clone size: -; V gene: TRBV5-1; J gene: TRBJ2-6
CDR3 protein: CASSQDRGDTQYF; clone size: -; V gene: TRBV7-3; J gene: TRBJ2-3
CDR3 protein: CASSQDWEEKLFF; clone size: -; V gene: TRBV14; J gene: TRBJ1-4
CDR3 protein: CASNQMEGNMGTEAFF; clone size: -; V gene: TRBV6-6; J gene: TRBJ1-1
CDR3 protein: CASSSRRGWETFNEQYF; clone size: -; V gene: TRBV7-9; J gene: TRBJ2-7
CDR3 protein: CASSNGLTGGPVKETQYF; clone size: once; V gene: TRBV11-1; J gene: TRBJ2-5
CDR3 protein: CASSLVSRNNEQLF; clone size: -; V gene: TRBV11-2; J gene: TRBJ2-1
CDR3 protein: CSVEVRGPYEQYF; clone size: many; V gene: TRBV29-1; J gene: TRBJ2-7
CDR3 protein: CASSLDGGVYNEQFF; clone size: medium-sized; V gene: TRBV11-3; J gene: TRBJ2-1
CDR3 protein: CVSSVGTSNQPQHF; clone size: -; V gene: TRBV5-5; J gene: TRBJ1-5
CDR3 protein: CVSGTSDSPGETQYF; clone size: -; V gene: TRBV12-5; J gene: TRBJ2-5
CDR3 protein: CASSLRQGIYEQYF; clone size: -; V gene: TRBV5-1; J gene: TRBJ2-7
CDR3 protein: CAISINVSSTDTQYF; clone size: -; V gene: TRBV6-1; J gene: TRBJ2-3
CDR3 protein: CASSLRGDGRRYTF; clone size: few; V gene: TRBV28; J gene: TRBJ1-2
CDR3 protein: CANNLGGTTYNERFF; clone size: -; V gene: TRBV11-1; J gene: TRBJ2-1